This T cell receptor beta chain comes out of a study of blood T cell repertoires in COVID-19. Overall study context: The origin of the acute and convalescent COVID-19 samples was the United States, Italy and Spain.

The method was immunoSEQ multiplex PCR; TCRdb's version includes in-frame clones alone and lacks a portion of them. The sample consists of approximately 200,000 clones, around nine tenths of them appearing once. The CDR3 sequence is 15 residues long. Germline V gene data show CDR1 as MDHEN and CDR2 as SYDVKM. Trimming took 6 bases from V and 1 from J; bases not matched to a gene: 6. The chain uses TRBV28 and TRBJ1-2; 9 bases match TRBD1. Sequenced material: PBMCs or T cells enriched from blood (not recorded which). This receptor was taken from a man younger than 40 who had recovered from COVID-19. The CDR3 is CASSFGTGINYGYTF. CDR3 bases: TGTGCCAGCAGCTTCGGGACAGGGATTAACTATGGCTACACCTTC.